These T cell receptor beta chains were read from a single sample in a study of shared clonotypes between healthy human individuals. Profiled with immunoSEQ multiplex PCR; TCRdb holds only in-frame clones, not every one. Here the sample spans 2 million or so clones, about 95% being singletons. The sequencing input was naive CD8+ T cells sorted from blood. These TCRs come from a man aged 18 to 35 in good health. The CDR3 runs from the conserved cysteine through the conserved F or W. A D gene is named only where the DNA matches it firmly. Size is omitted from some rows. Given values are once, few, many or a class for expanded clones.

>TRBV5-6|.|.|TRBJ2-7
TGTGCCAGCAGCGGAGGTTCTCCCTACGAGCAGTACTTC
CASSGGSPYEQYF
>TRBV19|.|TRBD2|TRBJ2-7
TGTGCCAGTAGCCCCGGGGTTAGCGGGATCTACGAGCAGTACTTC
CASSPGVSGIYEQYF
>TRBV5-1|.|.|TRBJ2-1
TGCGCCAGCAACCCCGGAGTCTCCTACAATGAGCAGTTCTTC
CASNPGVSYNEQFF
>TRBV5-4|.|.|TRBJ1-2
TGTGCCAGCAGCCCCCCCGCCGGCGGCTACACCTTC
CASSPPAGGYTF
>TRBV4-2|.|.|TRBJ2-2
TGTGCCAGCAGCCAAGCCGACACAGGATACACCGGGGAGCTGTTTTTT
CASSQADTGYTGELFF
>TRBV19|.|TRBD1|TRBJ1-1
TGTGCCAGCACGGACAGGGGAACTGAAGCTTTCTTT
CASTDRGTEAFF
>TRBV9|once|.|TRBJ1-4
TGTGCCAGCAGCGTAGATGAAAAACTGTTTTTT
CASSVDEKLFF
>TRBV27|.|.|TRBJ2-3
TGTGCCAGCAGTTTACTCTCTAGTACAGATACGCAGTATTTT
CASSLLSSTDTQYF
>TRBV5-1|.|.|TRBJ2-3
TGCGCCAGCAGCTTGGAGGGTTTCAGCACAGATACGCAGTATTTT
CASSLEGFSTDTQYF
>TRBV27|.|.|TRBJ2-7
TGTGCCAGCAGTCGCGAGGACCGAAGCTCCTACGAGCAGTACTTC
CASSREDRSSYEQYF
>TRBV27|few|.|TRBJ1-5
TGTGCCAGCAGTTTAGGAGCGGGGGCGGGCAATCAGCCCCAGCATTTT
CASSLGAGAGNQPQHF
>TRBV9|.|.|TRBJ2-7
TGTGCCAGCAGCGTAGAGGGGTTACCCGACTACGAGCAGTACTTC
CASSVEGLPDYEQYF
>TRBV7-6|.|.|TRBJ2-3
TGTGCCAGCAGCTTAGAGGGTAGTACAGATACGCAGTATTTT
CASSLEGSTDTQYF